This TCR beta chain was recorded in a study of identical twins. V was clipped by 3 bases and J by 5 bases, with 16 bases between them. CDR3 length: 15 residues. Germline values: CDR1 SGHTA, CDR2 FQGNSA. TCRdb re-called the 5' RACE reads through MiXCR, storing one row per CDR3 protein. The sample shows fewer than 900,000 distinct CDR3 sequences, 15% to 20% of them seen only once. The same sample was also studied in work on T cells expressing NK-cell markers. As reported in that work: All TCR beta repertoires analysed originated from sorted CD3+CD56+NKG2C+, CD3+CD56+NKG2C- and CD3+CD56-NKG2C+ T cells.

The chain uses TRBV7-2 and TRBJ2-5; D gene ambiguous. The specimen sequenced was PBMCs. The sequence was collected from a woman aged 18-29 years in good health. CDR3 in DNA: TGTGCCAGCAGCTTGCAAGGAAGCCTCCGGGAGACCCAGTACTTC. This translates into CASSLQGSLRETQYF.